The 10 T cell receptor beta chains below were found in one sample sequenced in a study of identifying expanded T cells in peripheral blood. Using immunoSEQ multiplex PCR, the repertoire was profiled, and TCRdb retains in-frame clones only, with some absent. This sample has approximately 94,000 clones; around nine tenths occur once, and the top ten carry less than 7%. The sequenced material came from blood. The source is a person between 18 and 75 years old in good health.

The chain has TRBV6-6 and TRBJ1-2; 9 nucleotides align to TRBD1. Per germline, CDR1 MNHNY and CDR2 SVGAGI (reference sequence). There are 14 residues in the CDR3. Trimming removed 6 bases from V and 8 bases from J; junction bases left unmatched: 10. The CDR3 bases are TGTGCCAGCAGACCCCAACAGGGGGCAACGGGCTACACCTTC. Translating gives CASRPQQGATGYTF.

The chain joins TRBV4-2 to TRBJ1-5; D not certain. Germline CDR1 LGHNA, CDR2 YNFKEQ. The V gene lost 4 bases and the J gene lost 1 base, with 17 bases spanning the gap. This CDR3 is 17 amino acids long. The CDR3 coding sequence is TGTGCCAGCAGCCCCGGCACACCGTCCTCGAGCAATCAGCCCCAGCATTTT. Its protein is CASSPGTPSSSNQPQHF.

CDR3 DNA: TGTGCCAGCAGCTTGGATGGGGCAGGTCTTCGCTATGGCTACACCTTC. Its translation is CASSLDGAGLRYGYTF. V is TRBV5-4 and J is TRBJ1-2, with TRBD1 as a possible D gene (5 bases). Germline V lookup: CDR1 SGHNT, CDR2 YYREEE (reference sequence). The V end lost 0 bases, the J end lost 4 bases, and 16 bases lay between the germline ends. There are 16 residues in the CDR3. Supplemented by reference TRBV5-4 and TRBJ1-2, the full variable domain reads ETGVTQSPTHLIKTRGQQVTLRCSSQSGHNTVSWYQQALGQGPQFIFQYYREEENGRGNFPPRFSGLQFPNYSSELNVNALELDDSALYLCASSLDGAGLRYGYTFGSGTRLTVV.

The chain couples TRBV2 to TRBJ2-5; D is unresolved. Germline CDR1 is SNHLY and CDR2 is FYNNEI. The ends were cut back, 6 bases at V and 5 bases at J, with 19 bases in the middle. CDR3 length equals 15 residues. The CDR3 DNA reads as TGTGCCAGCAGCAGAAACCTAGGTTCCCTGGAGACCCAGTACTTC. It codes for CASSRNLGSLETQYF.

A single count supports this clone. The rearrangement uses TRBV6-1 and TRBJ2-3; 8 positions agree with TRBD1. Germline CDR1 reads MNHNS; CDR2 reads SASEGT. This CDR3 comprises 17 residues. The V gene end was trimmed by 1 base and the J gene end by 1 base; junction bases not matched to a gene: 7. CDR3 nucleotides: TGTGCCAGCAGTGAAGTCGGACAGGGACGGGGCACAGATACGCAGTATTTT. It specifies CASSEVGQGRGTDTQYF.

The chain's CDR3 is CAWNPGQGADQPQHF. CDR3 DNA sequence: TGTGCCTGGAATCCGGGACAGGGGGCCGATCAGCCCCAGCATTTT. The chain couples TRBV30 to TRBJ1-5, with TRBD1 matching 12 bases. CDR1 is GTSNPN and CDR2 is SVGIG in the germline V gene (reference sequence). V lost 4 bases, J lost 5 bases, and 6 bases stayed unmatched. The CDR3 totals 15 residues. The entire variable domain, with the rest obtained from reference TRBV30 and TRBJ1-5, is as follows: SQTIHQWPATLVQPVGSPLSLECTVEGTSNPNLYWYRQAAGRGLQLLFYSVGIGQISSEVPQNLSASRPQDRQFILSSKKLLLSDSGFYLCAWNPGQGADQPQHFGDGTRLSIL.

The rearrangement joins TRBV2 to TRBJ1-2, with D perhaps matching TRBD1 (5 bases). This CDR3 contains 14 residues. The germline V gene encodes CDR1 SNHLY and CDR2 FYNNEI. With 6 bases removed from V and 4 bases from J, the gap between germline ends came to 15 bases. CDR3 sequence reads: CASRKGQPTYGYTF. DNA of the CDR3: TGTGCCAGCAGAAAGGGGCAGCCCACCTATGGCTACACCTTC. Variable domain in full (rest from reference TRBV2 and TRBJ1-2): EPEVTQTPSHQVTQMGQEVILRCVPISNHLYFYWYRQILGQKVEFLVSFYNNEISEKSEIFDDQFSVERPDGSNFTLKIRSTKLEDSAMYFCASRKGQPTYGYTFGSGTRLTVV.

The CDR3 DNA follows: TGTGCCAGCAGCCGGGGGACAGCGGGCACCGGGGAGCTGTTTTTT. It encodes CASSRGTAGTGELFF. V usage is TRBV7-9 and J usage is TRBJ2-2; tentative D call: TRBD1 (7 bases). V was cut by 5 bases and J by 4 bases, with 14 bases left in between. Looked up from germline, CDR1 is SEHNR and CDR2 is FQNEAQ (reference sequence). CDR3 length equals 15 residues.

The rearrangement links TRBV19 to TRBJ2-7, with 7 bases fitting TRBD1. The germline V gene encodes CDR1 LNHDA and CDR2 SQIVND (reference sequence). The CDR3 runs 14 residues. V lost 7 bases and J lost 3; bases outside the gene matches: 9. CDR3 bases: TGTGCCAGTACCCGGGACAGTTCCGGCTACGAGCAGTACTTC. Protein product: CASTRDSSGYEQYF.

The chain has TRBV5-4 and TRBJ2-1; unclear D gene. Trimming removed 0 bases at V and 3 bases at J, with 7 bases between. Germline V gene lookup returns CDR1 SGHNT and CDR2 YYREEE (reference sequence). The CDR3 covers 14 residues. The CDR3: CASSLGQYYNEQFF. The CDR3 DNA is TGTGCCAGCAGCTTGGGTCAGTACTACAATGAGCAGTTCTTC. Supplemented by reference TRBV5-4 and TRBJ2-1, the full variable domain reads ETGVTQSPTHLIKTRGQQVTLRCSSQSGHNTVSWYQQALGQGPQFIFQYYREEENGRGNFPPRFSGLQFPNYSSELNVNALELDDSALYLCASSLGQYYNEQFFGPGTRLTVL.